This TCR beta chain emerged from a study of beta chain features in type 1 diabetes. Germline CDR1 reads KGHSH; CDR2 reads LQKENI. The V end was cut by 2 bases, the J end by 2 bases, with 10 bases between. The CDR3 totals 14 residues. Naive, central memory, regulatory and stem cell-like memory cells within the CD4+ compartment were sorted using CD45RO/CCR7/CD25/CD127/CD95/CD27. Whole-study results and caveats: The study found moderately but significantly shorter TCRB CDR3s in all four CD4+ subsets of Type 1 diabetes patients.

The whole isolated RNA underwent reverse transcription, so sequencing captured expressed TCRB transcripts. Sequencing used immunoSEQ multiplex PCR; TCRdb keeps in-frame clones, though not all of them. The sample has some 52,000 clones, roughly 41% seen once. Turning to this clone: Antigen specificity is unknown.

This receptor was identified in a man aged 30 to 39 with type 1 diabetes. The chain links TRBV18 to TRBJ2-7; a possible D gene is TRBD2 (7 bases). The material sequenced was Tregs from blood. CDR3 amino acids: CASSPEGGAYEQYF. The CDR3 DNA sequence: TGTGCCAGCTCACCAGAGGGGGGGGCCTACGAGCAGTACTTC. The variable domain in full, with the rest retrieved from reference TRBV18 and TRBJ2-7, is NAGVMQNPRHLVRRRGQEARLRCSPMKGHSHVYWYRQLPEEGLKFMVYLQKENIIDESGMPKERFSAEFPKEGPSILRIQQVVRGDSAAYFCASSPEGGAYEQYFGPGTRLTVT.